These 30 T cell receptor beta chains were sequenced from one sample in a study of cytomegalovirus exposure and HLA in healthy donors. Researchers ran the PCR with 60 Vbeta and 13 Jbeta primers. Assay: immunoSEQ multiplex PCR; the TCRdb copy retains only in-frame clones and omits some. The sample records about 200,000 clones, 65% to 90% being singletons. The sample was PBMCs. All receptors derive from a woman aged 50 to 60 in good health and CMV-seronegative.

The chain uses TRBV7-3 and TRBJ2-5, with 9 positions matching TRBD2. The CDR3 is 14 amino acids. V lost 5 bases to trimming and J lost 4 bases; unmatched junction nucleotides: 5. Germline CDR1 is SGHTA and CDR2 is FQGTGA. The CDR3 spells CASSTSGHPETQYF. The CDR3 nucleotides are TGTGCCAGCAGCACTAGCGGGCACCCAGAGACCCAGTACTTC.

In DNA, the CDR3 is TGTGCCATCAGTGAGCAGACTAGCGGGTATCCCTACGAGCAGTACTTC. It specifies CAISEQTSGYPYEQYF. This chain links TRBV10-3 with TRBJ2-7, with 10 bases fitting TRBD2. V trimming: 2 bases; J trimming: 2 bases; junction bases outside the gene matches: 6. Germline lookup yields CDR1 ENHRY and CDR2 SYGVKD. CDR3 length equals 16 residues.

This clone was observed a single time. The rearrangement links TRBV5-1 to TRBJ2-1; D remains unclear. This CDR3 spans 15 amino acids. From germline, CDR1 is SGHRS and CDR2 YFSETQ. The V end lost 4 bases, the J end lost 4 bases, and 15 bases lay between the germline ends. The CDR3 DNA is TGCGCCAGCAGCCAACTTACCGGTCCTTACAATGAGCAGTTCTTC. Protein sequence: CASSQLTGPYNEQFF.

The rearrangement links TRBV6-6 to TRBJ2-1; TRBD1 matches at 11 bases. The CDR3 runs 16 residues. Germline lookup yields CDR1 MNHNY and CDR2 SVGAGI (reference sequence). Trimming took 5 bases from V and 9 from J; bases not matched to a gene: 12. Here the CDR3 reads CASSKPRGQGEGEQFF. The CDR3 DNA is TGTGCCAGCAGTAAACCCCGGGGACAGGGGGAGGGTGAGCAGTTCTTC.

The chain combines TRBV27 with TRBJ2-1; 10 positions match TRBD2. Unmatched junction bases numbered 2, after V lost 0 bases and J lost 3 bases. Per the germline V gene, CDR1 is MNHEY and CDR2 is SMNVEV (reference sequence). This CDR3 has 16 amino acids. The CDR3 sequence: CASSLSPSGSYNEQFF. The CDR3 DNA follows: TGTGCCAGCAGTTTATCGCCTAGCGGGAGCTACAATGAGCAGTTCTTC.

The genes are TRBV6-6 and TRBJ1-5; weak D call: TRBD1 (6 bases). CDR3 length: 13 residues. Deletions cut 6 bases from V and 7 bases from J, with 13 bases between. Germline loops: CDR1 MNHNY, CDR2 SVGAGI (reference sequence). DNA for the CDR3: TGTGCCAGCAGAAGCAGGGGTGAACAGCCCCAGCATTTT. Translated, it gives CASRSRGEQPQHF.

V and J are TRBV28 and TRBJ1-5; no clear D. The V end lost 7 bases, the J end lost 7 bases, and 20 bases lay between the germline ends. From germline, CDR1 is MDHEN and CDR2 SYDVKM. This CDR3 spans 15 amino acids. The CDR3 loop reads CASTSTNGYPQPQHF. Written as DNA, the CDR3 is TGTGCCAGCACCTCAACTAACGGTTACCCCCAGCCCCAGCATTTT.

This chain joins TRBV19 and TRBJ2-7; TRBD1 aligns across 8 bases. The CDR3 is made up of 15 amino acids. Germline V gene lookup returns CDR1 LNHDA and CDR2 SQIVND (reference sequence). The junction had 6 bases not matched to a gene; V was cut back by 3 bases and J by 2 bases. As DNA, the CDR3 is TGTGCCAGTAGTATCTCAGGGGGCAAGACCTACGAGCAGTACTTC. Translated: CASSISGGKTYEQYF. The full variable domain, completed using reference TRBV19 and TRBJ2-7, is DGGITQSPKYLFRKEGQNVTLSCEQNLNHDAMYWYRQDPGQGLRLIYYSQIVNDFQKGDIAEGYSVSREKKESFPLTVTSAQKNPTAFYLCASSISGGKTYEQYFGPGTRLTVT.

This clone has only a few counts. The chain joins TRBV6-1 to TRBJ1-2; D is unclear. V gave up 2 bases and J gave up 6 bases, with 16 bases separating them. The CDR3 length is 15 residues. CDR1 and CDR2 (germline): MNHNS, SASEGT. The CDR3 coding sequence is TGTGCCAGCAGTGAAAAGGAGGGAGCCTCCCATGGCTACACCTTC. Protein sequence: CASSEKEGASHGYTF.

The rearrangement uses TRBV5-8 and TRBJ1-5; no clear D. The CDR3 sequence is 16 residues long. Germline lookup yields CDR1 SGHTS and CDR2 YDEGEE. The ends were cut back, 0 bases at V and 6 bases at J, with 16 bases in the middle. The CDR3 region is CASSLASGSKVQPQHF. The CDR3 DNA reads TGTGCCAGCAGCTTGGCTTCGGGGAGTAAGGTTCAGCCCCAGCATTTT.

Notes on this clone: Its ends do not fully match the called genes, so a read error is possible. V is TRBV7-9 and J is TRBJ2-3; TRBD2 might be the D (6 bases). Germline assignment: CDR1 SEHNR and CDR2 FQNEAQ (reference sequence). This CDR3 is built from 16 residues. The CDR3 DNA is TGTTCCAGCAGCTGGGTCCTACGCGTGGGGGGAGATACGCAGTATTTT. It specifies CSSSWVLRVGGDTQYF.

This clone has just one count. The CDR3 DNA is TGCGCCAGCAGACTAGGAGATACGCAGTATTTT. This codes for CASRLGDTQYF. The chain recombines TRBV10-2 with TRBJ2-3, with D maybe TRBD2 (5 bases). CDR1 is WSHSY, CDR2 SAAADI, per germline. Trimming took 6 bases from V and 5 from J, leaving 6 bases between them. The CDR3 totals 11 residues.

The chain couples TRBV6-1 to TRBJ2-7, with 8 bases identical to TRBD1. Trimming removed 2 bases from V and 6 bases from J; junction bases left unmatched: 3. Germline loops: CDR1 MNHNS, CDR2 SASEGT. CDR3 length: 13 amino acids. The CDR3 DNA reads as TGTGCCAGCAGTGAAACAGGGGGGCGCGAGCAGTACTTC. It specifies CASSETGGREQYF.

The V call is TRBV27, the J call TRBJ2-2, with 7 bases fitting TRBD1. CDR1 and CDR2 from the germline V gene are MNHEY and SMNVEV (reference sequence). V shed 1 base, J shed 6 bases, and the junction held 5 bases outside the gene matches. This CDR3 has 15 amino acids. CDR3 sequence (DNA): TGTGCCAGCAGTTTATTCCTACAGGGGTCCGGGGAGCTGTTTTTT. This gives the protein CASSLFLQGSGELFF.

The chain joins TRBV5-1 to TRBJ2-2, with D maybe TRBD2 (6 bases). Trimming shortened V by 4 bases and J by 7 bases, and 14 bases separated the two germline ends. The CDR3 loop spans 14 amino acids. Germline V gene sequence: CDR1 SGHRS, CDR2 YFSETQ. CDR3 sequence (DNA): TGCGCCAGCAGCCAGATCACCGGGAGCGGGGAGCTGTTTTTT. Its translation is CASSQITGSGELFF.

The CDR3 coding sequence is TGTGCCAGCTCACCGGTATCAGGATTATATGGCTACACCTTC. Its translation is CASSPVSGLYGYTF. The rearrangement links TRBV18 to TRBJ1-2; D is unresolved. The CDR3 covers 14 residues. Trimming took 3 bases from V and 5 from J, leaving 13 bases between them. CDR1 and CDR2 (germline): KGHSH, LQKENI. The complete variable domain, with remaining parts taken from reference TRBV18 and TRBJ1-2, reads NAGVMQNPRHLVRRRGQEARLRCSPMKGHSHVYWYRQLPEEGLKFMVYLQKENIIDESGMPKERFSAEFPKEGPSILRIQQVVRGDSAAYFCASSPVSGLYGYTFGSGTRLTVV.

The chain has TRBV28 and TRBJ1-2, with D unresolved. The germline V gene encodes CDR1 MDHEN and CDR2 SYDVKM. V was clipped by 8 bases and J by 3 bases, with 7 bases between them. The CDR3 runs 11 residues. CDR3 coding DNA: TGTGCCAGCGGCGAGGACTATGGCTACACCTTC. Residues: CASGEDYGYTF.

The genes are TRBV6-5 and TRBJ1-1, with D unclear. V lost 2 bases, J lost 0 bases, and 10 bases lay in between. Germline assignment: CDR1 MNHEY and CDR2 SVGAGI. This CDR3 has 15 amino acids. In DNA, the CDR3 is TGTGCCAGCAGTTACCAGCGGAGTATGAACACTGAAGCTTTCTTT. Residues: CASSYQRSMNTEAFF.

The V gene is TRBV9, the J gene TRBJ2-1; 9 bases match TRBD2. With 0 bases clipped from V and 4 bases from J, the junction kept 5 bases outside the gene matches. The CDR3 totals 16 residues. Germline V gene data show CDR1 as SGDLS and CDR2 as YYNGEE. CDR3: CASSVVGSGRYNEQFF. The CDR3, as DNA: TGTGCCAGCAGCGTAGTGGGTAGCGGGAGATACAATGAGCAGTTCTTC.

V usage is TRBV9 and J usage is TRBJ2-2; D call uncertain. Per germline, CDR1 SGDLS and CDR2 YYNGEE. The V end was cut by 0 bases, the J end by 5 bases, with 5 bases between. CDR3 size: 13 residues. CDR3 loop: CASSVAGTGELFF. The CDR3 DNA follows: TGTGCCAGCAGCGTAGCCGGGACCGGGGAGCTGTTTTTT. The complete variable domain, with remaining parts taken from reference TRBV9 and TRBJ2-2, reads DSGVTQTPKHLITATGQRVTLRCSPRSGDLSVYWYQQSLDQGLQFLIQYYNGEERAKGNILERFSAQQFPDLHSELNLSSLELGDSALYFCASSVAGTGELFFGEGSRLTVL.

The chain couples TRBV7-9 to TRBJ1-4; the D gene is possibly TRBD1 (5 bases). The V gene lost 5 bases and the J gene lost 5 bases, with 15 bases spanning the gap. CDR3 length: 15 amino acids. The germline gives CDR1 SEHNR, CDR2 FQNEAQ (reference sequence). The CDR3 DNA sequence: TGTGCCAGCAGCGCGGGAACAGGCGCGAATGAAAAACTGTTTTTT. Its translation: CASSAGTGANEKLFF.

V and J are TRBV5-1 and TRBJ2-3; no definite D call. The CDR3 spans 14 residues. CDR1 SGHRS and CDR2 YFSETQ come from the germline V gene. The V end lost 0 bases, the J end lost 2 bases, and 7 bases lay between the germline ends. The CDR3 is CASSLGLSTDTQYF. The DNA of the CDR3 is TGCGCCAGCAGCTTGGGACTTTCCACAGATACGCAGTATTTT.

The J gene is TRBJ2-3, the V gene TRBV4-3; a weak D match, TRBD1 (5 bases). V was clipped by 1 base and J by 6 bases, with 11 bases between them. The CDR3 contains 14 residues. Germline CDR1 is LGHNA and CDR2 is YSLEER. The CDR3, as DNA: TGCGCCAGCAGCCAAGGAAGGGGTACGGATACGCAGTATTTT. Translating it yields CASSQGRGTDTQYF.

The chain has TRBV7-7 and TRBJ2-2, with 7 nucleotides matching TRBD1. This CDR3 is 17 amino acids long. Germline V gives CDR1 SSHAT, CDR2 FNYEAQ (reference sequence). J lost 3 bases, V lost 0 bases, and 7 bases had no gene match. The DNA of the CDR3 is TGTGCCAGCAGCTTAGCGGATGGGACAGCCTACACCGGGGAGCTGTTTTTT. Its translation: CASSLADGTAYTGELFF.

This sequence joins TRBV27 and TRBJ1-5; D not resolved. CDR1 and CDR2 (germline): MNHEY, SMNVEV (reference sequence). V dropped 5 bases and J dropped 0 bases, with 14 bases sitting between them. The CDR3 loop spans 16 amino acids. For the CDR3, the DNA is TGTGCCAGCAGTCCCTACGGGTCTTATAGCAATCAGCCCCAGCATTTT. Protein product: CASSPYGSYSNQPQHF.

This chain uses TRBV7-2 with TRBJ2-1, with D possibly TRBD1 on 6 matching bases. This CDR3 has 15 residues. With 5 bases removed from V and 0 bases from J, the gap between germline ends came to 11 bases. Germline V lookup: CDR1 SGHTA, CDR2 FQGNSA. The CDR3 DNA follows: TGTGCCAGCAGCGCCCTCAGGGGCTCCTACAATGAGCAGTTCTTC. Its translation is CASSALRGSYNEQFF. The whole variable domain, remainder taken from reference TRBV7-2 and TRBJ2-1, is GAGVSQSPSNKVTEKGKDVELRCDPISGHTALYWYRQSLGQGLEFLIYFQGNSAPDKSGLPSDRFSAERTGGSVSTLTIQRTQQEDSAVYLCASSALRGSYNEQFFGPGTRLTVL.

This chain joins TRBV13 and TRBJ2-7, with 12 bases lining up with TRBD1. The CDR3 consists of 15 residues. The germline gives CDR1 PRHDT, CDR2 FYEKMQ (reference sequence). J was trimmed by 6 bases and V by 2 bases; bases with no gene match: 5. For the CDR3, the DNA is TGTGCCAGCAGCTTACCGGGACAGGGGGCGTGCGAGCAGTACTTC. Residues: CASSLPGQGACEQYF. The full variable domain, with the rest looked up from reference TRBV13 and TRBJ2-7, is AAGVIQSPRHLIKEKRETATLKCYPIPRHDTVYWYQQGPGQDPQFLISFYEKMQSDKGSIPDRFSAQQFSDYHSELNMSSLELGDSALYFCASSLPGQGACEQYFGPGTRLTVT.

The chain has TRBV27 and TRBJ1-4, with 9 bases matching TRBD1. The trim removed 5 bases at V and 7 bases at J, leaving 17 bases unmatched. The CDR3 runs to 18 residues. CDR1 MNHEY and CDR2 SMNVEV come from the germline V gene (reference sequence). For the CDR3, the DNA is TGTGCCAGCAGTGTTAGTAGTGGCACAGGGGGCTTTGTTGAAAAACTGTTTTTT. It is translated as CASSVSSGTGGFVEKLFF.

This clone was observed once. The V and J genes are TRBV30 and TRBJ1-5; D may be TRBD1 (5 bases). Per the germline V gene, CDR1 is GTSNPN and CDR2 is SVGIG (reference sequence). Trimming stripped 6 bases from V and 7 bases from J, with 13 bases between. The CDR3 is 12 residues long. In DNA form, the CDR3 reads TGTGCCTGTAACCAGGGAGGCCAGCCCCAGCATTTT. This sequence encodes CACNQGGQPQHF.

The gene calls are TRBV6-5 and TRBJ1-2, with 8 bases matching TRBD1. The germline V gene has CDR1 MNHEY and CDR2 SVGAGI. This CDR3 comprises 14 residues. After removal of 6 bases from V and 4 bases from J, the junction contained 7 bases not matched to a gene. This chain's CDR3 is CASRAAGGSYGYTF. In DNA form, the CDR3 reads TGTGCCAGCAGGGCTGCAGGGGGCAGCTATGGCTACACCTTC.